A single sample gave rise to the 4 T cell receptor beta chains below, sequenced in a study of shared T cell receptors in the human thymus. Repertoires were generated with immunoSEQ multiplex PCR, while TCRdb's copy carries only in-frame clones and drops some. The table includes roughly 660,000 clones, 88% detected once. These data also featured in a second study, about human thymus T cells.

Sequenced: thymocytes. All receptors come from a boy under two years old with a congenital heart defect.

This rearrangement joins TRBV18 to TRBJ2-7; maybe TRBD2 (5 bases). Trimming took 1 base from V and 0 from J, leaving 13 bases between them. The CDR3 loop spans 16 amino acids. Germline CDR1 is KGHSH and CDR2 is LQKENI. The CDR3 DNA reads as TGTGCCAGCTCACCACGATTAGAGGGAAGCTCCTACGAGCAGTACTTC. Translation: CASSPRLEGSSYEQYF.

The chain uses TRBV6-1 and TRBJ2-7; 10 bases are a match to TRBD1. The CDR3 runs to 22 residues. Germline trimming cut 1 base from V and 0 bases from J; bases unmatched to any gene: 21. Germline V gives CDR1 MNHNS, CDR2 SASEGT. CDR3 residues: CASSEGSVGDRGWRPSSYEQYF. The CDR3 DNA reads TGTGCCAGCAGTGAAGGCTCGGTAGGGGACAGGGGTTGGCGACCCAGCTCCTACGAGCAGTACTTC.

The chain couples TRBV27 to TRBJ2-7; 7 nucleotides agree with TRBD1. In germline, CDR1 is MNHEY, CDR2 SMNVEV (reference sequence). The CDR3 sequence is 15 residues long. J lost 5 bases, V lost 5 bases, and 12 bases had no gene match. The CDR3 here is CASSPGPRQGHEQYF. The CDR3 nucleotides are TGTGCCAGCAGTCCCGGCCCCCGACAGGGTCACGAGCAGTACTTC.

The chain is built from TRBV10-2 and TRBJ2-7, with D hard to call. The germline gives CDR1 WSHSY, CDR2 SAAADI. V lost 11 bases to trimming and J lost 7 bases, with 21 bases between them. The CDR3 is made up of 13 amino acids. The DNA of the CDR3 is TGCGCCCCCCTCCGGATAAAGGCGAGGGAGCAGTACTTC. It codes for CAPLRIKAREQYF.